The rows below give T cell receptor beta chains drawn from one sample of a study of T cell responses to AZD1222 COVID-19 vaccine. The assay was immunoSEQ multiplex PCR, and TCRdb's table has in-frame clones only and misses some. The table has approximately 150,000 clones, approximately 89% seen once. This sample comprised peripheral blood, obtained 28 days after the second AZD1222 dose. The origin of the receptors is an adult who received the AZD1222 COVID-19 vaccine. Both conserved end residues are part of each CDR3.

v_gene	j_gene	CDR3aa
TRBV6-1	TRBJ2-1	CASSVFAGLRSDEQFF
TRBV6-6	TRBJ2-7	CASRMGGEQYF
TRBV21-1	TRBJ2-4	CASSGRDRRPKDKNIQYF
TRBV9	TRBJ1-1	CASSVGGSFTEAFF
TRBV15	TRBJ2-6	CATSKERLGTGANVLTF
TRBV15	TRBJ2-7	CATSREGGYEQYF
TRBV3-1/TRBV3-2	TRBJ2-7	CASSQAGQGTYEQYF
TRBV2	TRBJ1-5	CASSRQTFSNQPQHF
TRBV18	TRBJ1-1	CASSQTAGDSAFF
TRBV12-5	TRBJ1-1	CASGLVLGQRNTEAFF
TRBV2	TRBJ1-2	CASTMGRAGYGYTF
TRBV19	TRBJ1-5	CASTLQLSNQPQHF
TRBV11-3	TRBJ2-6	CASSLKITGANVLTF
TRBV5-1	TRBJ2-7	CASSSVTSGRTLVYEQYF
TRBV3-1/TRBV3-2	TRBJ1-6	CASSQGPSSPLHF
TRBV18	TRBJ2-7	CASSPVAGVGSYEQYF
TRBV6-5	TRBJ1-5	CASSFDSSGQPQHF
TRBV5-4	TRBJ2-7	CASSPDQGAPYEQYF
TRBV11-3	TRBJ1-1	CASSSPWRGKAEAFF
TRBV19	TRBJ1-2	CASTAGQGVGYTF
TRBV6-1	TRBJ1-5	CASSEWVDQPQHF
TRBV19	TRBJ2-1	CASSSEGHYNEQFF
TRBV29-1	TRBJ1-1	CSVEGGRGETEAFF
TRBV27	TRBJ1-2	CASRRMNRGDGYTF
TRBV7-9	TRBJ2-6	CASSSRDKGVSGANVLTF
TRBV30	TRBJ1-2	CAWTKPSGGYTF
TRBV30	TRBJ2-5	CAWSGQGWETQYF
TRBV7-9	TRBJ2-7	CASSFSRDRVEEQYF
TRBV27	TRBJ1-2	CASTPRTGTGANYGYTF
TRBV5-5	TRBJ2-1	CASTTRDTSSNEQFF
TRBV6-2/TRBV6-3	TRBJ2-4	CASSYSGRNIQYF
TRBV6-5	TRBJ1-5	CASSYSMPGRGEPQHF
TRBV24-1	TRBJ2-6	CATSVADSGANVLTF
TRBV12-3/TRBV12-4	TRBJ2-7	CASSSWSLGQYF
TRBV28	TRBJ2-4	CASTERRSVIAKNIQYF
TRBV12-2	TRBJ2-7	CASPSRGRIYEQYF
TRBV3-1/TRBV3-2	TRBJ1-2	CASSQGGWTGTGSYGYTF
TRBV2	TRBJ2-7	CASSEGFGGSYEQYF
TRBV7-7	TRBJ1-1	CASSPMLGGINTEAFF
TRBV7-8	TRBJ2-6	CASSLDRAGANVLTF
TRBV6-4	TRBJ1-1	CASSLIKPRDGLTEAFF
TRBV12-3/TRBV12-4	TRBJ1-1	CASSLQVNTEAFF
TRBV3-1/TRBV3-2	TRBJ1-5	CASSQDVNQPQHF
TRBV11-2	TRBJ1-3	CASSPLDRGRNTIYF
TRBV10-2	TRBJ1-1	CASMGLNTEAFF
TRBV6-5	TRBJ2-5	CASSYGTTAQETQYF
TRBV19	TRBJ1-5	CASSIGGQGASQPQHF
TRBV7-9	TRBJ1-1	CASSLATLNTEAFF
TRBV9	TRBJ2-5	CASSSAGTSDETQYF
TRBV9	TRBJ1-6	CASSVGGQDNSPLHF
TRBV7-3	TRBJ2-3	CASSQTSDTDTQYF
TRBV11-3	TRBJ2-5	CASSLVRGETQYF
TRBV27	TRBJ1-6	CASSLRNSPLHF
TRBV15	TRBJ1-5	CATSRDYDRAQPQHF
TRBV9	TRBJ2-2	CASSVAISGAQGGELFF